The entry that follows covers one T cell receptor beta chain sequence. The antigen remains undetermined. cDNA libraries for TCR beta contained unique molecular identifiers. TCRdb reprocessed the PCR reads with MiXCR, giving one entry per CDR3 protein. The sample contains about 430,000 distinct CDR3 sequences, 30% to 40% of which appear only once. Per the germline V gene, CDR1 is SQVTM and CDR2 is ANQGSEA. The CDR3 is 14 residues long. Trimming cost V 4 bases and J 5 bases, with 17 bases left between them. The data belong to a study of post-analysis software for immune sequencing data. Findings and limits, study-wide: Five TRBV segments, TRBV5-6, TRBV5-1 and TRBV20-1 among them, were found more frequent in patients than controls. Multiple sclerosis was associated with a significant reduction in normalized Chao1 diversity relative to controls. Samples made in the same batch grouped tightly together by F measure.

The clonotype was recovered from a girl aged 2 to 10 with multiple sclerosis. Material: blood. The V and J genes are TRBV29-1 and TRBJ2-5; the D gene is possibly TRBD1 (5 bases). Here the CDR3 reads CSVAGAETAETQYF. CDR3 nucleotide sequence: TGCAGCGTTGCTGGGGCGGAAACCGCGGAGACCCAGTACTTC.